This T cell receptor (beta chain) was retrieved from a study of blood T cell repertoires in COVID-19. Across the whole study: Spain, Italy and the United States supplied samples that represented acute and convalescent COVID-19. Sources were T cells, B-cell-depleted T cells, or PBMCs; the material itself was cDNA or gDNA.

Authors' processing steps: It was from reference gene primer amplification that nucleated cell counts were estimated. TCRdb's copy holds only in-frame clones and misses some; the assay was immunoSEQ multiplex PCR. The V and J calls and the clone size are those of that table, but D and trimming were determined from the DNA. The sample contains roughly 250,000 clones, roughly 86% of which appear only once. Trimming pared 1 base from V and 4 bases from J, leaving 17 bases between. The CDR3 spans 16 residues. Germline V gives CDR1 SGHDT, CDR2 YYEEEE. The V and J genes are TRBV5-6 and TRBJ1-2, with D maybe TRBD1 (5 bases). Material for sequencing was peripheral blood. This TCR derives from a woman in her forties or fifties with acute or convalescent COVID-19. The CDR3 loop is CASSLFPGSLGYGYTF. In nucleotides, the CDR3 is TGTGCCAGCAGCTTGTTCCCAGGGTCGCTAGGCTATGGCTACACCTTC.